This T cell receptor (beta chain) was obtained from a study of HIV-infected patients and healthy controls. At least ten counts were recorded for this clonotype. Germline-derived CDR1 and CDR2 are SEHNR and FQNEAQ (reference sequence). Trimming at V came to 1 base and at J to 8 bases, leaving 1 base not matched to a gene. The CDR3 runs to 14 residues. TCRdb fed the 5' RACE reads into MiXCR, producing one record per CDR3 protein. The sample shows 60,000 to 70,000 distinct CDR3 sequences, 15% to 20% of them seen only once. The J gene is TRBJ2-1, the V gene TRBV7-9; 11 bases line up with TRBD1. The sequenced sample consisted of CD4+ T cells from blood. This sequence was found in a human donor in good health. CDR3: CASSLGTGGHEQFF. Here the CDR3 DNA reads TGTGCCAGCAGCTTAGGGACAGGGGGCCATGAGCAGTTCTTC.